This TCR beta chain was obtained from a study of T cells in Graves' hyperthyroidism and ophthalmopathy. The TCR beta CDR3 regions underwent amplification using RNA transcripts as the source. Initially, a first-round RT-PCR of the TCR CDR3 employed the HTBI primer set. TCRdb redid the calling of the multiplex PCR reads with MiXCR, one entry per CDR3 protein. This table holds about 460,000 distinct CDR3 sequences, around a fifth found once. Germline CDR1 and CDR2: SEHNR and FQNEAQ (reference sequence). The CDR3 runs 16 residues. Trimming cost V 5 bases and J 2 bases; bases outside gene matches: 7. The rearrangement links TRBV7-9 to TRBJ1-4, with 8 bases matching TRBD1. The sequence was obtained from a woman in her 70s with Graves' ophthalmopathy. The sequencing input was blood. This CDR3 is CASSSGQGWTNEKLFF. The DNA of the CDR3 is TGTGCCAGCAGCAGCGGACAGGGATGGACTAATGAAAAACTGTTTTTT.